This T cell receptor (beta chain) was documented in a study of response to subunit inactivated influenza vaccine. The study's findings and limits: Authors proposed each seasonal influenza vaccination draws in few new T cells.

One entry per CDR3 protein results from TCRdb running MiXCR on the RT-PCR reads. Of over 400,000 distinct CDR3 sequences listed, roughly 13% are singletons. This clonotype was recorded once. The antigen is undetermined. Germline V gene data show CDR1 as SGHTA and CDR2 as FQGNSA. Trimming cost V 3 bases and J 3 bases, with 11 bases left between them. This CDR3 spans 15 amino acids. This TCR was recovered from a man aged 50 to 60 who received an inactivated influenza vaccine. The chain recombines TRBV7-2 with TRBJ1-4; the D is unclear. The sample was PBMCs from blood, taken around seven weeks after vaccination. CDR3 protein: CASSFSTGSNEKLFF. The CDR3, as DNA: TGTGCCAGCAGCTTTTCGACGGGTTCTAATGAAAAACTGTTTTTT.